Presented here are 27 T cell receptor beta chains from one specimen sequenced in a study of cytomegalovirus exposure and HLA in healthy donors. Primers: 60 Vbeta forward and 13 Jbeta reverse. Method: immunoSEQ multiplex PCR; TCRdb's copy keeps in-frame clones and lacks some. Here the sample spans approximately 100,000 clones, roughly 69% being singletons. Sequencing was carried out using PBMCs. The receptors shown here come from a man aged 25-40 years in good health and CMV-seropositive.

The chain joins TRBV11-2 to TRBJ2-1, with no clear D. Germline CDR1 reads SGHAT; CDR2 reads FQNNGV. V was clipped by 5 bases and J by 0 bases, with 8 bases between them. The CDR3 totals 14 residues. CDR3 residues: CASSSRSSYNEQFF. The CDR3 region has the DNA TGTGCCAGCAGCAGTCGTAGCTCCTACAATGAGCAGTTCTTC.

For the CDR3, the DNA is TGTGCCAGCAGCTTGCGCGCCGTTCAGCCCCAGCATTTT. This gives the protein CASSLRAVQPQHF. The chain is built from TRBV5-8 and TRBJ1-5; no reliable D call. Trimming shortened V by 1 base and J by 6 bases, and 8 bases separated the two germline ends. CDR1 is SGHTS and CDR2 is YDEGEE in the germline V gene. The CDR3 totals 13 residues.

The chain couples TRBV2 to TRBJ1-2; TRBD1 matches at 12 bases. The trim removed 6 bases at V and 4 bases at J, leaving 6 bases unmatched. The germline gives CDR1 SNHLY, CDR2 FYNNEI. The CDR3 contains 15 residues. In nucleotides, the CDR3 is TGTGCCAGCAGCGGGGACAGGGGGCGCGCCTATGGCTACACCTTC. Residues: CASSGDRGRAYGYTF.

The CDR3 sequence is CASSPRDSLIAKNIQYF. For the CDR3, the DNA is TGTGCCAGTAGTCCCAGGGACAGCTTGATAGCCAAAAACATTCAGTACTTC. The rearrangement links TRBV19 to TRBJ2-4; 7 nucleotides agree with TRBD1. The V segment lost 5 bases and the J segment 0 bases; nucleotides outside the gene matches: 10. The CDR3 consists of 17 residues. Germline-derived CDR1 and CDR2 are LNHDA and SQIVND (reference sequence).

The V call is TRBV2, the J call TRBJ2-7; D may be TRBD1 (5 bases). CDR3 size: 12 residues. The germline gives CDR1 SNHLY, CDR2 FYNNEI. V lost 4 bases to trimming and J lost 2 bases, with 6 bases between them. The chain's CDR3 is CASSGQTYEQYF. The CDR3 coding sequence is TGTGCCAGCAGTGGACAGACCTACGAGCAGTACTTC.

This sequence joins TRBV4-1 and TRBJ2-1; 10 bases match TRBD2. The CDR3 sequence is 17 residues long. With V trimmed by 0 bases and J by 5 bases, 7 bases remained unmatched. The germline V gene encodes CDR1 MGHRA and CDR2 YSYEKL. In nucleotides, the CDR3 is TGCGCCAGCAGCCAAGATATAGCGGGGGGCTGGAACAATGAGCAGTTCTTC. Protein product: CASSQDIAGGWNNEQFF.

The table lists this clone with a count of one. The V and J genes are TRBV7-6 and TRBJ2-7; D call uncertain. CDR3 length equals 14 residues. V lost 5 bases and J 6 bases, leaving 17 bases between the germline ends. Germline V gene data show CDR1 as SGHVS and CDR2 as FNYEAQ. The CDR3 loop reads CASSPDWVAAEQYF. Here the CDR3 DNA reads TGTGCCAGCAGCCCAGACTGGGTGGCGGCCGAGCAGTACTTC.

This chain links TRBV6-5 with TRBJ1-5; TRBD1 agrees at 7 bases. V lost 6 bases to trimming and J lost 8 bases; unmatched junction nucleotides: 7. Germline CDR1 and CDR2: MNHEY and SVGAGI. The CDR3 is 13 amino acids. The CDR3 bases are TGTGCCAGCAGCCAGGGACAGTTTAAGCCCCAGCATTTT. It codes for CASSQGQFKPQHF.

This chain uses TRBV28 with TRBJ2-7, with a weak D call TRBD2 (6 bases). CDR1 and CDR2 (germline): MDHEN, SYDVKM. V lost 4 bases and J 6 bases, leaving 10 bases between the germline ends. The CDR3 runs 12 residues. The CDR3 bases are TGTGCCAGCAGTTCGGGACTTTCCGAGCAGTACTTC. It is translated as CASSSGLSEQYF.

In its sample, this clone was seen a few times. CDR3 in DNA: TGTGCCAGCAGCCAAGCCCGGGCGGGGGCGGGGGCCAGTACAGATACGCAGTATTTT. Residues: CASSQARAGAGASTDTQYF. This chain links TRBV4-2 with TRBJ2-3; a weak D match, TRBD2 (7 bases). CDR3 length: 19 amino acids. Germline CDR1 LGHNA, CDR2 YNFKEQ. V was cut by 1 base and J by 3 bases, with 23 bases left in between.

The chain employs TRBV7-8 and TRBJ1-6; maybe TRBD1 (5 bases). Trimming removed 1 base at V and 8 bases at J, with 12 bases between. Germline CDR1 and CDR2: SGHVS and FQNEAQ. CDR3 size: 15 residues. CDR3 residues: CASSLVETDHSPLHF. CDR3 in DNA: TGTGCCAGCAGCTTAGTTGAGACAGATCATTCACCCCTCCACTTT.

Only a few counts were recorded for this clone. This sequence joins TRBV15 and TRBJ2-1; no clear D. The CDR3 is 13 residues long. V lost 0 bases and J lost 13, with 13 bases in between. The germline CDR1 and CDR2 sequences are LNHNV and YYDKDF (reference sequence). CDR3 DNA sequence: TGTGCCACCAGCAGAGATCGCCACAGTATACAGTTCTTC. Translating it yields CATSRDRHSIQFF. Looking up the rest from reference TRBV15 and TRBJ2-1 gives the full variable domain: DAMVIQNPRYQVTQFGKPVTLSCSQTLNHNVMYWYQQKSSQAPKLLFHYYDKDFNNEADTPDNFQSRRPNTSFCFLDIRSPGLGDTAMYLCATSRDRHSIQFFGPGTRLTVL.

The chain is built from TRBV28 and TRBJ2-5, with 9 bases fitting TRBD2. The germline gives CDR1 MDHEN, CDR2 SYDVKM. V lost 4 bases to trimming and J lost 1 base; unmatched junction nucleotides: 4. The CDR3 has 15 amino acids. In nucleotides, the CDR3 is TGTGCCAGCAGTTATCCGGGACTAGCCCAAGAGACCCAGTACTTC. Its protein is CASSYPGLAQETQYF.

The chain recombines TRBV6-6 with TRBJ1-1, with D perhaps matching TRBD1 (5 bases). The ends were cut back, 4 bases at V and 1 base at J, with 13 bases in the middle. Germline V gene sequence: CDR1 MNHNY, CDR2 SVGAGI (reference sequence). The length of the CDR3 is 15 residues. The CDR3 protein is CASSSPGSGNTEAFF. CDR3 in DNA: TGTGCCAGCAGTTCTCCAGGGTCGGGGAACACTGAAGCTTTCTTT.

The gene calls are TRBV6-5 and TRBJ2-7; 7 bases map to TRBD2. The trim removed 3 bases at V and 0 bases at J, leaving 2 bases unmatched. Germline CDR1 MNHEY, CDR2 SVGAGI. The CDR3 runs to 14 residues. The CDR3 is CASSYAGDSYEQYF. CDR3 nucleotide sequence: TGTGCCAGCAGTTATGCGGGGGACTCCTACGAGCAGTACTTC.

In the case of this clone: A junction boundary mismatches the germline segment, possibly from a read error. The chain uses TRBV7-9 and TRBJ1-2, with 7 bases matching TRBD1. This CDR3 has 12 amino acids. CDR1 SEHNR and CDR2 FQNEAQ come from the germline V gene (reference sequence). The CDR3 DNA sequence: TGTTCCAGCAGCCCGACAGGGTACGGCTACACCTTC. Translation: CSSSPTGYGYTF.

The rearrangement uses TRBV15 and TRBJ2-5; TRBD1 agrees at 11 bases. CDR3 length: 16 residues. V was clipped by 1 base and J by 4 bases; unmatched bases: 5. Germline V gene lookup returns CDR1 LNHNV and CDR2 YYDKDF (reference sequence). The CDR3 sequence: CATSRAGQGEGETQYF. CDR3 nucleotides: TGTGCCACCAGCAGAGCGGGACAGGGGGAGGGAGAGACCCAGTACTTC.

V usage is TRBV29-1 and J usage is TRBJ2-3, with D possibly matching TRBD1 (6 bases). CDR3 length: 14 residues. From germline, CDR1 is SQVTM and CDR2 ANQGSEA. Trimming stripped 6 bases from V and 2 bases from J, with 15 bases between. CDR3 nucleotides: TGCAGCGTCAAAAGGGGGAAACCCACAGATACGCAGTATTTT. Residues: CSVKRGKPTDTQYF.

V gene TRBV5-4 combines with J gene TRBJ2-5; 8 bases are shared with TRBD1. The CDR3 loop spans 13 amino acids. Germline values: CDR1 SGHNT, CDR2 YYREEE (reference sequence). Trimming at V came to 3 bases and at J to 4 bases, leaving 2 bases not matched to a gene. The CDR3 loop is CASSSGQVETQYF. The DNA for the CDR3 is TGTGCCAGCAGCTCGGGACAGGTAGAGACCCAGTACTTC. The whole variable domain, remainder taken from reference TRBV5-4 and TRBJ2-5, is ETGVTQSPTHLIKTRGQQVTLRCSSQSGHNTVSWYQQALGQGPQFIFQYYREEENGRGNFPPRFSGLQFPNYSSELNVNALELDDSALYLCASSSGQVETQYFGPGTRLLVL.

The V gene is TRBV12-5, the J gene TRBJ1-1, with 7 bases matching TRBD1. Germline trimming cut 3 bases from V and 1 base from J; bases unmatched to any gene: 5. The CDR3 is 15 amino acids. Germline values: CDR1 LGHNT, CDR2 FRNRAP. CDR3 coding DNA: TGTGCTAGTGGTTTCCCCGGACAGGAGAACACTGAAGCTTTCTTT. Amino acids: CASGFPGQENTEAFF.

The rearrangement links TRBV4-1 to TRBJ2-1; 12 bases are shared with TRBD2. CDR1 and CDR2 (germline): MGHRA, YSYEKL. V was pared by 0 bases and J by 0 bases, with 6 bases of the junction left unmatched. The CDR3 is 19 amino acids. The CDR3 DNA reads TGCGCCAGCAGCCAAGAGTGGCTAGCGGGGGGGTCCTCCTACAATGAGCAGTTCTTC. It encodes CASSQEWLAGGSSYNEQFF.

This clone has just a few counts. The chain uses TRBV5-6 and TRBJ2-4; D is perhaps TRBD2 (7 bases). There are 14 residues in the CDR3. Deletions cut 4 bases from V and 9 bases from J, with 17 bases between. Germline CDR1 is SGHDT and CDR2 is YYEEEE. In DNA form, the CDR3 reads TGTGCCAGCAGCCCGGGGGGCCCCCTTGGCATTCAGTACTTC. This codes for CASSPGGPLGIQYF.

This clone has more than one count but fewer than ten. The rearrangement joins TRBV29-1 to TRBJ1-3; 8 bases are shared with TRBD1. The CDR3 totals 12 residues. CDR1 is SQVTM and CDR2 is ANQGSEA in the germline V gene. J lost 7 bases, V lost 6 bases, and 5 bases had no gene match. CDR3 residues: CSVRQGHNTIYF. The CDR3, as DNA: TGCAGCGTCAGACAGGGGCACAACACCATATATTTT. Together with reference TRBV29-1 and TRBJ1-3, the CDR3 gives the full variable domain: SAVISQKPSRDICQRGTSLTIQCQVDSQVTMMFWYRQQPGQSLTLIATANQGSEATYESGFVIDKFPISRPNLTFSTLTVSNMSPEDSSIYLCSVRQGHNTIYFGEGSWLTVV.

This clone was observed a few times. V usage is TRBV19 and J usage is TRBJ2-5, with TRBD1 matching 8 bases. Germline V CDR1 and CDR2: LNHDA, SQIVND (reference sequence). CDR3 length equals 13 residues. The V gene end was trimmed by 4 bases and the J gene end by 2 bases; junction bases not matched to a gene: 0. The CDR3 protein is CASSRTGQETQYF. In DNA form, the CDR3 reads TGTGCCAGTAGTAGGACAGGGCAAGAGACCCAGTACTTC.

The rearrangement uses TRBV27 and TRBJ1-1; D is unresolved. Trimming cost V 3 bases and J 11 bases, with 13 bases left between them. The germline gives CDR1 MNHEY, CDR2 SMNVEV (reference sequence). The CDR3 extends over 12 amino acids. The CDR3 nucleotides read TGTGCCAGCAGTTTCCCCCTAGATAGGGCTTTCTTT. Translated: CASSFPLDRAFF.

The chain is built from TRBV10-1 and TRBJ2-7, with D tentatively TRBD2 (5 bases). The CDR3 consists of 12 residues. The V end was cut by 3 bases, the J end by 6 bases, with 9 bases between. In germline, CDR1 is WNHNN, CDR2 SYGVQD (reference sequence). This CDR3 is CASSDSGGEQYF. The DNA for the CDR3 is TGCGCCAGCAGTGATTCTGGAGGCGAGCAGTACTTC.

The gene calls are TRBV5-1 and TRBJ1-1; D is unclear. Trimming removed 1 base from V and 1 base from J, with 5 bases in between. The CDR3 runs 13 residues. Germline CDR1 SGHRS, CDR2 YFSETQ. This CDR3 reads CASSLLANTEAFF. The CDR3 DNA sequence: TGCGCCAGCAGCTTGTTGGCGAACACTGAAGCTTTCTTT.